One sample yielded the 8 T cell receptor beta chains listed below, sequenced in a study of PD-1 blockade in classical Hodgkin lymphoma. The table came from immunoSEQ multiplex PCR; TCRdb's copy has only in-frame clones and leaves some out. The profile shows about 30,000 clones, about 88% of them singletons. Time point described: cycle 4 day 1 (C4D1), after 6 weeks of nivolumab. In every patient, relapse followed autologous stem cell transplantation, while exposure to brentuximab vedotin differed. Researchers used magnetic negative selection to pull out pure CD4+ T cells from thawed PBMCs. The starting material was CD4+ T cells from blood, obtained before the fourth cycle of nivolumab. The receptor set was obtained from a human donor with classical Hodgkin lymphoma.

The rearrangement links TRBV6-5 to TRBJ1-1; 9 bases are a match to TRBD1. From germline, CDR1 is MNHEY and CDR2 SVGAGI. The CDR3 has 13 amino acids. J gave up 6 bases and V 6 bases, and 5 bases lay outside the gene matches. CDR3 coding DNA: TGTGCCAGCAGACCGGGACAGGGTGCTGAAGCTTTCTTT. Translation gives CASRPGQGAEAFF.

The gene calls are TRBV11-2 and TRBJ1-3; weak D call: TRBD1 (5 bases). Trimming removed 5 bases at V and 0 bases at J, with 17 bases between. The germline gives CDR1 SGHAT, CDR2 FQNNGV. This CDR3 contains 17 residues. DNA of the CDR3: TGTGCCAGCAGCCAAACTCCACAGGTCCGCTCTGGAAACACCATATATTTT. This sequence encodes CASSQTPQVRSGNTIYF.

The rearrangement uses TRBV10-2 and TRBJ1-5; no definite D call. Trimming took off 5 bases at V and 0 bases at J, with 17 bases between the two ends. CDR3 length equals 17 residues. Germline assignment: CDR1 WSHSY and CDR2 SAAADI. The CDR3 sequence is CASSSRGSRYSNQPQHF. The CDR3 nucleotides read TGCGCCAGCAGTTCCCGGGGATCCCGGTATAGCAATCAGCCCCAGCATTTT.

The CDR3 DNA is TGTGCCAGCAGCACACCGCGGGCCTACGAGCAGTACTTC. Amino acid sequence: CASSTPRAYEQYF. The chain combines TRBV11-2 with TRBJ2-7, with D possibly matching TRBD2 (5 bases). Germline assignment: CDR1 SGHAT and CDR2 FQNNGV. The CDR3 length is 13 residues. Deletions cut 5 bases from V and 2 bases from J, with 10 bases between. Combining the CDR3 with reference TRBV11-2 and TRBJ2-7 gives the whole variable domain EAGVAQSPRYKIIEKRQSVAFWCNPISGHATLYWYQQILGQGPKLLIQFQNNGVVDDSQLPKDRFSAERLKGVDSTLKIQPAKLEDSAVYLCASSTPRAYEQYFGPGTRLTVT.

This clone was observed once. This rearrangement joins TRBV2 to TRBJ2-7; 7 bases line up with TRBD2. Looked up from germline, CDR1 is SNHLY and CDR2 is FYNNEI. Unmatched junction bases numbered 6, after V lost 7 bases and J lost 0 bases. The length of the CDR3 is 14 residues. CDR3 sequence: CASTGGSHSYEQYF. The CDR3 DNA follows: TGTGCCAGCACTGGCGGGAGCCACTCCTACGAGCAGTACTTC. Full variable domain (outside the CDR3, taken from reference TRBV2 and TRBJ2-7): EPEVTQTPSHQVTQMGQEVILRCVPISNHLYFYWYRQILGQKVEFLVSFYNNEISEKSEIFDDQFSVERPDGSNFTLKIRSTKLEDSAMYFCASTGGSHSYEQYFGPGTRLTVT.

DNA of the CDR3: TGTGCCAGTAGGGGGGGGCCCAATCAGCCCCAGCATTTT. This sequence encodes CASRGGPNQPQHF. J is TRBJ1-5 and V is TRBV19; a weak D match, TRBD1 (6 bases). Trimming took 6 bases from V and 3 from J, leaving 9 bases between them. The CDR3 totals 13 residues. The germline CDR1 and CDR2 sequences are LNHDA and SQIVND (reference sequence).

This chain joins TRBV5-1 and TRBJ1-5, with TRBD1 matching over 8 bases. The CDR3 loop spans 17 amino acids. V trimming: 2 bases; J trimming: 6 bases; junction bases outside the gene matches: 13. Germline CDR1 and CDR2: SGHRS and YFSETQ. In DNA, the CDR3 is TGCGCCAGCAGCTTCCCCGGGGACCGACAGGGGACTCAGCCCCAGCATTTT. It translates to CASSFPGDRQGTQPQHF.

This clone was detected a few times. This chain joins TRBV29-1 and TRBJ1-2; no firm D call. Germline V CDR1 and CDR2: SQVTM, ANQGSEA. The CDR3 extends over 13 amino acids. Trimming pared 4 bases from V and 4 bases from J, leaving 13 bases between. The CDR3 DNA is TGCAGCGTTGGATGGCAACCGGGCTATGGCTACACCTTC. It is translated as CSVGWQPGYGYTF.